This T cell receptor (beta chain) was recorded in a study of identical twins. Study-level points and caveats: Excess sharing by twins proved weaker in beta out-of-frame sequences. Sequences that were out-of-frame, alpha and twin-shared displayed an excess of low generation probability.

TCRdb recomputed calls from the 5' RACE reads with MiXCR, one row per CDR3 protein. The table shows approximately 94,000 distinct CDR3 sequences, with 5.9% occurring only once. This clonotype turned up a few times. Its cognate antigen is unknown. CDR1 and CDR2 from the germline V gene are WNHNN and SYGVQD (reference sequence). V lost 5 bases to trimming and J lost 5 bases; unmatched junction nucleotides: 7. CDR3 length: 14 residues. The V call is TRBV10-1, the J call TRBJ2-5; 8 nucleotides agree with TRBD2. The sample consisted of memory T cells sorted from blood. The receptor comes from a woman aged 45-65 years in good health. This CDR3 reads CASSRTSREETQYF. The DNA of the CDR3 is TGCGCCAGCAGTAGGACTAGCCGTGAGGAGACCCAGTACTTC.